This entry lists 4 T cell receptor beta chains sequenced from one sample in a study of T-cell memory formation after mild COVID-19. In TCRdb, the 5' RACE reads were re-called with MiXCR into one record per CDR3 protein. Seen here are roughly 51,000 distinct CDR3 sequences, approximately 7% observed once, and the top ten hold approximately 1.5%. What was sequenced was PBMCs or a T cell subset sorted from them (not recorded which). These receptors originate from a man between 18 and 29 years old who had mild COVID-19 (a few samples of this study predate the infection). Cell type and time point are not known.

The chain is built from TRBV20-1 and TRBJ2-1, with 8 nucleotides matching TRBD1. The CDR3 has 14 residues. Looked up from germline, CDR1 is DFQATT and CDR2 is SNEGSKA (reference sequence). After removal of 6 bases from V and 7 bases from J, the junction contained 11 bases not matched to a gene. The CDR3 loop reads CSAPRQGALNEQFF. In DNA, the CDR3 is TGCAGTGCCCCACGCCAGGGGGCGTTGAATGAGCAGTTCTTC.

This clonotype occurred a few times. The genes are TRBV4-3 and TRBJ2-7; TRBD2 agrees at 9 bases. The CDR3 totals 16 residues. J lost 4 bases, V lost 0 bases, and 7 bases had no gene match. The germline gives CDR1 LGHNA, CDR2 YSLEER. CDR3 residues: CASSQDISGGWYEQYF. CDR3 in DNA: TGCGCCAGCAGCCAAGATATTAGCGGGGGTTGGTACGAGCAGTACTTC.

This clonotype was seen a few times. CDR3 coding DNA: TGTGCCAGCAGCACACAGGGTTCTGGGGCCAACGTCCTGACTTTC. Protein: CASSTQGSGANVLTF. The gene calls are TRBV7-6 and TRBJ2-6, with a tentative D call TRBD1 (6 bases). Germline V gene lookup returns CDR1 SGHVS and CDR2 FNYEAQ. The CDR3 has 15 residues. V dropped 5 bases and J dropped 1 base, with 9 bases sitting between them.

The chain recombines TRBV6-5 with TRBJ1-6; 9 bases fit TRBD1. The CDR3 has 15 amino acids. CDR1 is MNHEY and CDR2 is SVGAGI in the germline V gene. V lost 5 bases, J lost 7 bases, and 6 bases stayed unmatched. For the CDR3, the DNA is TGTGCCAGCAGTCTAGGACAGGGGTACAATTCACCCCTCCACTTT. Protein sequence: CASSLGQGYNSPLHF.